Following are 16 T cell receptor beta chains from one sample sequenced in a study of brain T cells in children with intractable seizures. TCRdb keeps only in-frame clones here, not all; method: immunoSEQ multiplex PCR. The sample records about 350,000 clones, approximately 93% being singletons. As to time point: blood from clinic visit 5 months post-surgery; TSC patient then seizure free. The starting material was peripheral blood, obtained 4 to 5 months after surgery. The receptors were sampled from a boy less than two years old with tuberous sclerosis and intractable seizures.

The rearrangement links TRBV12-5 to TRBJ2-5, with 9 positions matching TRBD2. The CDR3 consists of 13 residues. After removal of 5 bases from V and 5 bases from J, the junction contained 3 bases not matched to a gene. Germline CDR1 reads LGHNT; CDR2 reads FRNRAP. The chain's CDR3 is CASGIGLAETQYF. The CDR3 bases are TGTGCTAGTGGTATAGGACTAGCGGAGACCCAGTACTTC.

The J gene is TRBJ2-3, the V gene TRBV11-2; the match to TRBD2 covers 11 bases. Germline CDR1 SGHAT, CDR2 FQNNGV. After removal of 5 bases from V and 2 bases from J, the junction contained 12 bases not matched to a gene. The CDR3 has 18 amino acids. The CDR3 coding sequence is TGTGCCAGCAGCCCGGCCCCTAGCGGGGGGCTTCCCACAGATACGCAGTATTTT. It codes for CASSPAPSGGLPTDTQYF.

The chain couples TRBV30 to TRBJ1-5; 7 positions match TRBD1. V lost 4 bases and J lost 3; bases outside the gene matches: 9. The CDR3 extends over 15 amino acids. Germline CDR1 is GTSNPN and CDR2 is SVGIG (reference sequence). The CDR3 DNA reads as TGTGCCTGGACCCCCACAGGGGTACTCAATCAGCCCCAGCATTTT. Protein product: CAWTPTGVLNQPQHF.

The chain couples TRBV6-5 to TRBJ1-2, with D maybe TRBD1 (6 bases). CDR1 and CDR2 (germline): MNHEY, SVGAGI. V was trimmed by 7 bases and J by 8 bases, leaving 14 bases between them. The length of the CDR3 is 12 residues. The CDR3 protein is CASTVGGDGYTF. The CDR3 region has the DNA TGTGCCAGCACCGTAGGGGGGGACGGCTACACCTTC.

The count of this clone is one. This chain links TRBV7-9 with TRBJ2-2; 8 bases match TRBD1. The V gene's germline CDR1 is SEHNR and CDR2 FQNEAQ (reference sequence). This CDR3 is built from 18 residues. With 4 bases clipped from V and 0 bases from J, the junction kept 10 bases outside the gene matches. The CDR3 loop is CASSSGQGWSSNTGELFF. DNA for the CDR3: TGTGCCAGCAGCTCCGGACAGGGATGGTCCTCGAACACCGGGGAGCTGTTTTTT.

This chain links TRBV24-1 with TRBJ1-5; 7 bases map to TRBD1. V lost 2 bases and J lost 2; bases outside the gene matches: 5. CDR1 and CDR2 (germline): KGHDR, SFDVKD. This CDR3 spans 16 amino acids. The CDR3 loop is CATSDSGRGRNQPQHF. The CDR3 region has the DNA TGTGCCACCAGTGATTCGGGGAGGGGGCGCAATCAGCCCCAGCATTTT.

The V and J genes are TRBV6-1 and TRBJ1-1; D is undetermined. Germline assignment: CDR1 MNHNS and CDR2 SASEGT. V was shortened by 2 bases and J by 6 bases, with 10 bases between the two germline ends. This CDR3 comprises 13 residues. CDR3 sequence: CASSESLRSEAFF. CDR3 coding DNA: TGTGCCAGCAGTGAAAGCCTCCGGTCTGAAGCTTTCTTT.

For the CDR3, the DNA is TGTGCCAGCACCGGGACACCGAATCAGCCCCAGCATTTT. It specifies CASTGTPNQPQHF. The J gene is TRBJ1-5, the V gene TRBV2; D is possibly TRBD1 (6 bases). V lost 7 bases, J lost 4 bases, and 11 bases lay in between. Germline CDR1 is SNHLY and CDR2 is FYNNEI. CDR3 length: 13 amino acids.

This chain uses TRBV30 with TRBJ1-5, with TRBD1 matching 10 bases. The germline V gene encodes CDR1 GTSNPN and CDR2 SVGIG (reference sequence). V lost 2 bases, J lost 6 bases, and 7 bases stayed unmatched. The CDR3 loop spans 15 amino acids. Here the CDR3 DNA reads TGTGCCTGGAGTTCCATCCGGGACAGGGGTCAGCCCCAGCATTTT. This codes for CAWSSIRDRGQPQHF.

V is TRBV27 and J is TRBJ2-5, with D possibly TRBD2 on 5 matching bases. V lost 5 bases to trimming and J lost 4 bases, with 20 bases between them. The V gene's germline CDR1 is MNHEY and CDR2 SMNVEV (reference sequence). This CDR3 contains 16 residues. CDR3 DNA: TGTGCCAGCAGTCTGTCCCCGAGCGGAAAGGGAGAGACCCAGTACTTC. Translated: CASSLSPSGKGETQYF.

This chain joins TRBV9 and TRBJ1-2; D gene ambiguous. The germline gives CDR1 SGDLS, CDR2 YYNGEE. The CDR3 totals 16 residues. The V and J ends lost 0 bases and 4 bases respectively, with 16 bases between them. DNA for the CDR3: TGTGCCAGCAGCGTAGAAAATACACCCACGGGCTATGGCTACACCTTC. Translation: CASSVENTPTGYGYTF.

This chain links TRBV4-1 with TRBJ2-7; D is undetermined. V shed 2 bases and J shed 0 bases, with 8 bases lying between them. The germline gives CDR1 MGHRA, CDR2 YSYEKL. This CDR3 spans 14 amino acids. CDR3 bases: TGCGCCAGCAGCCAATCGGTTAGCTCCTACGAGCAGTACTTC. Its translation: CASSQSVSSYEQYF.

This chain uses TRBV19 with TRBJ2-5, with 8 bases matching TRBD2. Germline assignment: CDR1 LNHDA and CDR2 SQIVND (reference sequence). The CDR3 sequence is 14 residues long. The CDR3 protein is CAVGGTRRLETQYF. In nucleotides, the CDR3 is TGTGCGGTCGGCGGGACTAGAAGGTTGGAGACCCAGTACTTC.

This rearrangement joins TRBV19 to TRBJ2-7; D remains unclear. This CDR3 is built from 13 residues. Trimming stripped 5 bases from V and 0 bases from J, with 8 bases between. Germline V gene data show CDR1 as LNHDA and CDR2 as SQIVND (reference sequence). DNA of the CDR3: TGTGCCAGTAGTCTACTACACTCCTACGAGCAGTACTTC. It specifies CASSLLHSYEQYF.

This clone was detected once. This rearrangement joins TRBV5-1 to TRBJ1-1, with a possible D match to TRBD1 (6 bases). This CDR3 comprises 17 residues. The V end was cut by 2 bases, the J end by 0 bases, with 17 bases between. Germline CDR1 SGHRS, CDR2 YFSETQ. Here the CDR3 reads CASSFLPTYRVNTEAFF. CDR3 sequence (DNA): TGCGCCAGCAGCTTCCTACCTACCTACAGGGTGAACACTGAAGCTTTCTTT.

The gene calls are TRBV30 and TRBJ2-5; D unclear. The CDR3 runs to 14 residues. Deletions cut 6 bases from V and 2 bases from J, with 16 bases between. Germline CDR1 and CDR2: GTSNPN and SVGIG (reference sequence). The CDR3 DNA sequence: TGTGCCTGCGATCGCGCAGGTATACAAGAGACCCAGTACTTC. Protein: CACDRAGIQETQYF.